A selection of T cell receptor beta chains follows, all from one sample in a study of blood T cell repertoires in COVID-19. Data came from immunoSEQ multiplex PCR; TCRdb stores just in-frame clones and leaves some out. The sample lists about 220,000 clones, 88% occurring once. Sequencing was done on a sample of PBMCs or T cells enriched from blood (not recorded which). The source of these receptors is a woman aged 25 to 39 who had recovered from COVID-19. Both conserved end residues are part of each CDR3. The D gene is left open where the match is weak. Clone size appears in some rows only: once, few, many, or a class for an expanded clone.

J gene	clone size	V gene	CDR3 length	D gene	CDR3 protein	CDR3 DNA
TRBJ2-3	-	TRBV7-7	15	TRBD2	CASSPTSGITDTQYF	TGTGCTAGCAGTCCGACTAGCGGTATAACAGATACGCAGTATTTT
TRBJ1-2	-	TRBV12-3/TRBV12-4	13	-	CASSSIPDYGYTF	TGTGCCAGCAGCTCCATCCCGGACTATGGCTACACCTTC
TRBJ1-5	-	TRBV18	16	-	CASSPTVTLINQPQHF	TGTGCCAGCTCACCCACGGTCACTTTGATTAATCAGCCCCAGCATTTT
TRBJ1-1	-	TRBV27	14	-	CASSYSTVNTEAFF	TGTGCCAGCAGTTATAGTACTGTGAACACTGAAGCTTTCTTT
TRBJ2-5	-	TRBV5-6	15	-	CASSLDSSDQETQYF	TGTGCCAGCAGCTTGGACAGCTCAGACCAAGAGACCCAGTACTTC
TRBJ2-3	-	TRBV18	18	TRBD2	CASSPRPSGGAGTDTQYF	TGTGCCAGCTCACCAAGGCCTAGCGGGGGGGCCGGAACAGATACGCAGTATTTT
TRBJ2-1	once	TRBV19	15	TRBD2	CASSSLAGGYNEQFF	TGTGCCAGTAGTAGTCTGGCGGGGGGCTACAATGAGCAGTTCTTC
TRBJ1-6	-	TRBV5-4	15	-	CASSLVPDDYSPLHF	TGTGCCAGCAGCTTGGTGCCAGACGACTATTCACCCCTCCACTTT
TRBJ2-1	-	TRBV4-3	14	TRBD2	CASSAAGNYNEQFF	TGCGCCAGCAGCGCAGCGGGAAACTACAATGAGCAGTTCTTC
TRBJ2-5	-	TRBV13	16	TRBD2	CASSLRVRGGMETQYF	TGTGCCAGCAGCCTCCGTGTACGGGGGGGGATGGAGACCCAGTACTTC
TRBJ2-1	-	TRBV7-8	16	TRBD1	CASSLRSGQLLWEQFF	TGTGCCAGCAGCTTACGGTCGGGACAGCTGCTGTGGGAGCAGTTCTTC
TRBJ2-7	once	TRBV5-1	15	-	CASSSGGTVSYEQYF	TGCGCCAGCAGCTCGGGCGGGACAGTCTCCTACGAGCAGTACTTC
TRBJ2-7	once	TRBV4-2	14	-	CASSQVWQPYEQYF	TGTGCCAGCAGCCAAGTATGGCAACCCTACGAGCAGTACTTC
TRBJ2-7	once	TRBV5-6	13	TRBD1	CASSPTGYYEQYF	TGTGCCAGCAGCCCGACAGGGTATTACGAGCAGTACTTC
TRBJ2-7	-	TRBV5-1	15	-	CASSNPVGQGYEQYF	TGCGCCAGCAGTAATCCGGTCGGTCAGGGTTACGAGCAGTACTTC
TRBJ1-5	-	TRBV11-2	19	TRBD1	CASSLESGQLRLSNQPQHF	TGTGCCAGCAGCTTAGAGTCGGGACAGCTACGACTTAGCAATCAGCCCCAGCATTTT
TRBJ2-1	-	TRBV4-1	13	-	CASSGTGENEQFF	TGCGCCAGCAGCGGGACTGGAGAGAATGAGCAGTTCTTC
TRBJ2-5	-	TRBV9	17	TRBD2	CASSPTRGPAGEETQYF	TGTGCCAGCAGCCCAACCCGGGGTCCGGCGGGGGAAGAGACCCAGTACTTC
TRBJ1-4	-	TRBV14	15	TRBD1	CASSLYRGPNEKLFF	TGTGCCAGCAGCCTCTACAGGGGGCCTAATGAAAAACTGTTTTTT
TRBJ2-2	-	TRBV5-4	14	TRBD2	CASSPGLFTGELFF	TGTGCCAGCAGCCCGGGACTATTCACCGGGGAGCTGTTTTTT
TRBJ2-5	-	TRBV9	13	TRBD1	CASSPDRMETQYF	TGTGCCAGCAGCCCGGACAGGATGGAGACCCAGTACTTC
TRBJ1-1	-	TRBV29-1	12	-	CSAIYREEEAFF	TGCAGCGCAATATATAGGGAGGAGGAAGCTTTCTTT
TRBJ2-7	-	TRBV5-1	17	TRBD1	CASSLSFRTGITNEQYF	TGCGCCAGCAGCTTGAGCTTTAGGACAGGGATCACCAACGAGCAGTACTTC
TRBJ2-3	-	TRBV4-3	12	-	CASSLEGGTQYF	TGCGCCAGCAGCCTAGAGGGGGGTACGCAGTATTTT
TRBJ2-1	once	TRBV19	15	TRBD2	CASRHSGGPYNEQFF	TGTGCCAGTAGACATAGCGGGGGGCCTTACAATGAGCAGTTCTTC
TRBJ2-1	-	TRBV7-2	16	TRBD2	CASSTSGGAEVREQFF	TGTGCCAGCAGTACAAGCGGGGGGGCGGAAGTTCGCGAGCAGTTCTTC
TRBJ2-5	-	TRBV2	13	-	CASSPGDLGTQYF	TGTGCCAGCTCACCGGGAGACTTGGGGACCCAGTACTTC
TRBJ1-2	-	TRBV6-5	14	TRBD1	CASSYRGANYGYTF	TGTGCCAGCAGCTACAGGGGTGCTAACTATGGCTACACCTTC
TRBJ2-1	-	TRBV5-6	12	TRBD1	CASSYRGHEQFF	TGTGCCAGCAGCTACAGGGGCCATGAGCAGTTCTTC
TRBJ1-2	-	TRBV28	14	TRBD1	CASSFRTGPYGYTF	TGTGCCAGCAGTTTTAGGACAGGCCCCTATGGCTACACCTTC
TRBJ2-7	-	TRBV11-2	14	TRBD1	CASSLGTGGYEQYF	TGTGCCAGCAGCTTAGGGACAGGGGGCTACGAGCAGTACTTC
TRBJ1-1	-	TRBV27	14	-	CASSFRPMNTEAFF	TGTGCCAGCAGTTTCAGGCCGATGAACACTGAAGCTTTCTTT
TRBJ2-7	-	TRBV6-2/TRBV6-3	15	TRBD2	CASSAGLADNYEQYF	TGTGCCAGCAGTGCGGGACTAGCGGACAACTACGAGCAGTACTTC
TRBJ1-4	-	TRBV9	15	TRBD1	CASSASGQGGEKLFF	TGTGCCAGCAGCGCATCCGGACAGGGAGGAGAAAAACTGTTTTTT
TRBJ2-1	-	TRBV5-8	15	TRBD2	CASSLAKRGGFEQFF	TGTGCCAGCAGCTTGGCCAAACGGGGGGGCTTTGAGCAGTTCTTC
TRBJ2-7	-	TRBV5-1	14	-	CASSLGGHVYEQYF	TGCGCCAGCAGCTTGGGGGGGCATGTCTACGAGCAGTACTTC
TRBJ2-3	-	TRBV29-1	16	TRBD1	CSVRDRGQVIADTQYF	TGCAGCGTCCGGGACAGGGGGCAAGTCATAGCAGATACGCAGTATTTT
TRBJ2-1	-	TRBV7-3	17	TRBD2	CASSLSAGTTGLDEQFF	TGTGCCAGCAGCTTAAGTGCAGGGACTACGGGTTTGGATGAGCAGTTCTTC
TRBJ1-2	-	TRBV27	14	-	CASSFIGGAYGYTF	TGTGCCAGCAGTTTTATAGGAGGAGCCTATGGCTACACCTTC
TRBJ2-3	few	TRBV7-9	15	-	CASSFPRASTDTQYF	TGTGCCAGCAGCTTTCCGAGGGCTAGCACAGATACGCAGTATTTT
TRBJ1-2	-	TRBV2	14	-	CASSVQGTYYGYTF	TGTGCCAGCAGTGTGCAGGGGACGTACTATGGCTACACCTTC
TRBJ1-2	-	TRBV4-3	16	-	CASSHEYRQVAHGYTF	TGCGCCAGCAGCCATGAATACAGACAGGTAGCCCATGGCTACACCTTC
TRBJ1-3	-	TRBV18	15	-	CASSPRGKSGNTIYF	TGTGCCAGCTCACCCCGCGGTAAGTCTGGAAACACCATATATTTT
TRBJ1-5	once	TRBV19	23	-	CASSTLDGVQRGKGKYSNQPQHF	TGTGCCAGTAGCACGCTCGACGGGGTACAGCGGGGCAAGGGGAAGTATAGCAATCAGCCCCAGCATTTT
TRBJ1-2	-	TRBV7-9	13	-	CASSLDGLYGYTF	TGTGCCAGCAGCTTAGACGGTCTCTATGGCTACACCTTC
TRBJ1-2	once	TRBV4-3	14	-	CASSLSGTFYGYTF	TGCGCCAGCAGCCTGAGCGGGACTTTTTATGGCTACACCTTC
TRBJ1-2	-	TRBV12-3/TRBV12-4	12	-	CASSFPGHGYTF	TGTGCCAGCAGTTTTCCAGGGCACGGCTACACCTTC
TRBJ1-1	-	TRBV6-5	14	-	CASSYSQGNTEAFF	TGTGCCAGCAGTTACTCGCAGGGGAACACTGAAGCTTTCTTT
TRBJ1-5	once	TRBV27	13	TRBD1	CASSEALQGAQHF	TGTGCCAGCAGCGAAGCGCTCCAGGGGGCCCAGCATTTT
TRBJ2-4	-	TRBV4-2	17	-	CASSQASGDLAKNIQYF	TGTGCCAGCAGCCAAGCCTCGGGGGACCTAGCCAAAAACATTCAGTACTTC
TRBJ1-5	-	TRBV24-1	13	-	CATSGGTDQPQHF	TGTGCCACCAGTGGGGGGACTGATCAGCCCCAGCATTTT
TRBJ1-4	-	TRBV7-9	14	TRBD1	CASSFGQDIEKLFF	TGTGCCAGCAGCTTTGGACAGGATATTGAAAAACTGTTTTTT
TRBJ2-7	-	TRBV3-1/TRBV3-2	13	-	CASSQVEVGEQYF	TGTGCCAGCAGCCAAGTAGAGGTTGGCGAGCAGTACTTC
TRBJ1-2	-	TRBV4-3	15	-	CASSPGGSPNYGYTF	TGCGCCAGCAGCCCTGGGGGCAGCCCTAACTATGGCTACACCTTC